Shown below are 5 T cell receptor beta chains from a single sample sequenced in a study of PD-L1 blockade in urothelial cancer. Regarding time point: peripheral blood 6 weeks after treatment start. Sequenced by immunoSEQ multiplex PCR; TCRdb stores in-frame clones only, minus some. There are 65,000 to 85,000 clones in the sample; approximately 90% occur only once, and 0.85% to 0.9% lies in the top ten. Source: PBMCs, taken around atezolizumab (anti-PD-L1) treatment. Receptors were obtained from a woman of 80 years or more with urothelial cancer.

This rearrangement joins TRBV12-5 to TRBJ2-5, with 7 bases matching TRBD1. Losses at the gene ends were 1 base for V and 2 bases for J; bases not matched to a gene: 4. This CDR3 spans 15 amino acids. Per the germline V gene, CDR1 is LGHNT and CDR2 is FRNRAP. Here the CDR3 reads CASGLGQGGQETQYF. The CDR3, as DNA: TGTGCTAGTGGTTTGGGACAGGGCGGACAAGAGACCCAGTACTTC.

The chain recombines TRBV5-6 with TRBJ1-1, with 7 bases matching TRBD1. Trimming cost V 3 bases and J 9 bases; bases outside gene matches: 8. The germline V gene has CDR1 SGHDT and CDR2 YYEEEE. CDR3 length equals 13 residues. DNA for the CDR3: TGTGCCAGCAGCTCAACGCACAGGGGACAAGCTTTCTTT. Residues: CASSSTHRGQAFF.

The rearrangement links TRBV19 to TRBJ1-1, with a weak D call TRBD1 (5 bases). Deletions cut 4 bases from V and 0 bases from J, with 6 bases between. The CDR3 spans 13 residues. Germline values: CDR1 LNHDA, CDR2 SQIVND (reference sequence). DNA of the CDR3: TGTGCCAGTAGTAGGACACTGAACACTGAAGCTTTCTTT. Its translation is CASSRTLNTEAFF.

The V and J genes are TRBV30 and TRBJ1-1, with TRBD1 identical over 9 bases. This CDR3 is built from 14 residues. CDR1 and CDR2 from the germline V gene are GTSNPN and SVGIG (reference sequence). V was pared by 2 bases and J by 4 bases, with 5 bases of the junction left unmatched. CDR3 DNA sequence: TGTGCCTGGAGTACAGGGGGCCGGGGCACTGAAGCTTTCTTT. This encodes CAWSTGGRGTEAFF.

V gene TRBV30 combines with J gene TRBJ2-3; D gene ambiguous. The CDR3 sequence is 12 residues long. V was cut by 1 base and J by 12 bases, with 14 bases left in between. Germline-derived CDR1 and CDR2 are GTSNPN and SVGIG (reference sequence). DNA of the CDR3: TGTGCCTGGAGTGACTTCGCCATGCGTCAGTATTTT. It encodes CAWSDFAMRQYF.